What follows are 5 T cell receptor beta chains derived from one specimen sequenced in a study of sequential checkpoint blockade in melanoma. Produced via immunoSEQ multiplex PCR; TCRdb's table is partial and in-frame only. The sample lists about 18,000 clones, about 28% occurring once. Treatment denoted: randomized to nivolumab then ipilimumab (arm A) or the reverse (arm B). The source was tumor tissue (inferred from file names), collected from a patient given nivolumab and ipilimumab in sequence. The receptors come from a human donor with melanoma.

CDR3 loop: CASSSPGQGSLGELFF. In nucleotides, the CDR3 is TGTGCCAGCAGCTCGCCGGGACAGGGTAGTTTAGGGGAGCTGTTTTTT. The chain links TRBV11-3 to TRBJ2-2; 9 nucleotides match TRBD1. The CDR3 length is 16 residues. The J segment lost 8 bases and the V segment lost 4 bases, leaving 11 bases of the junction unmatched. Germline V lookup: CDR1 SGHNT, CDR2 YENEEA.

Many counts were recorded for this clone. The gene calls are TRBV11-3 and TRBJ1-1; D unclear. The CDR3 length is 14 residues. Germline CDR1 SGHNT, CDR2 YENEEA. Between the trimmed V and J ends, which lost 4 bases and 0 bases, there was a span of 9 bases. Written as DNA, the CDR3 is TGTGCCAGCAGCTCTTACGGGATGAACACTGAAGCTTTCTTT. Encoded protein: CASSSYGMNTEAFF.

The CDR3 is CASLFRSGANVLTF. Written as DNA, the CDR3 is TGTGCCAGCCTCTTCCGCTCTGGGGCCAACGTCCTGACTTTC. This sequence joins TRBV6-8 and TRBJ2-6; no clear D. The V end was cut by 8 bases, the J end by 0 bases, with 8 bases between. In germline, CDR1 is MNHGY, CDR2 SAAAGT. The length of the CDR3 is 14 residues.

In this sample, this clone turned up a few times. The chain employs TRBV6-8 and TRBJ1-5; the D gene is possibly TRBD1 (6 bases). V shed 8 bases and J shed 4 bases, with 15 bases lying between them. Germline V CDR1 and CDR2: MNHGY, SAAAGT. There are 14 residues in the CDR3. CDR3 bases: TGTGCCAGCCAAGACAGGACCCGAAATCAGCCCCAGCATTTT. It yields the protein CASQDRTRNQPQHF.

The J gene is TRBJ2-5, the V gene TRBV6-8; D is ambiguous. CDR3 size: 13 residues. With 4 bases removed from V and 0 bases from J, the gap between germline ends came to 6 bases. Germline V gives CDR1 MNHGY, CDR2 SAAAGT. CDR3 residues: CASSSHNQETQYF. The CDR3, as DNA: TGTGCCAGCAGTTCCCACAACCAAGAGACCCAGTACTTC.